The present entry profiles one TCR beta chain with its context. As yet, its antigen is unknown. The data stem from a study of cytomegalovirus exposure and HLA in healthy donors. The study's findings and limits: An assumption of roughly uniform sequencing depth across donors underlay the presence/absence analyses.

The donors comprised healthy bone marrow donors. V shed 4 bases and J 1 base; nucleotides not matched to a gene: 11. CDR1 and CDR2 (germline): SGHNT, YYREEE (reference sequence). The CDR3 spans 16 residues. Use of 60 Vbeta and 13 Jbeta primers characterized the PCR. Sequenced by immunoSEQ multiplex PCR; TCRdb stores in-frame clones only, minus some. Among about 180,000 clones, almost 80% were seen once, and the ten largest hold about 6.4%. Sequenced material: PBMCs. This TCR was recovered from a man aged 35 to 55 in good health and CMV-seropositive. The rearrangement uses TRBV5-4 and TRBJ2-7; 7 nucleotides match TRBD2. The CDR3 region is CASSQQAGLISYEQYF. The DNA of the CDR3 is TGTGCCAGCAGCCAACAAGCGGGATTAATTTCCTACGAGCAGTACTTC.